What follows describes a single T cell receptor beta chain. The sample comes from a study of blood T cell repertoires in COVID-19. Overall study: T cells, B-cell-depleted T cells, or PBMCs provided the cDNA or gDNA that served as material.

CDR1 is SGHTA and CDR2 is FQGNSA in the germline V gene. The germline V and J ends were trimmed by 3 bases and 3 bases, with 4 bases remaining between them. The CDR3 totals 12 residues. Only in-frame clones appear in the TCRdb table, and some are missing; sequencing was by immunoSEQ multiplex PCR. The sample includes 100,000 to 120,000 clones, roughly 88% seen only once; the top ten take 7.5% to 9.5%. The source of this sequence is a woman in her 70s who had recovered from COVID-19. The specimen was peripheral blood. J is TRBJ2-3 and V is TRBV7-2; D not certain. CDR3 sequence reads: CASSFLTDTQYF. CDR3 DNA sequence: TGTGCCAGCAGCTTTCTGACAGATACGCAGTATTTT.